This TCR beta chain was captured in a study of T-cell memory formation after mild COVID-19. 5'RACE primed at constant segments yielded TCR alpha and TCR beta cDNA libraries bearing sample barcodes and UMIs. TCRdb reprocessed the 5' RACE reads via MiXCR and lists one record per CDR3 protein. The sample gives some 190,000 distinct CDR3 sequences, around 16% of which show up once; 2.4% is in the top ten. General study points: The SARS-CoV-2 specificity of second-wave clones reaching peak at day 37 remained unverified. Clones shrinking between day 15 and 85 showed a balanced CD4/CD8 split, and those that grew later tilted toward CD4+.

This clonotype was counted between two and nine times. Its antigen is still unknown. Trimming took off 7 bases at V and 4 bases at J, with 16 bases between the two ends. From germline, CDR1 is DFQATT and CDR2 SNEGSKA (reference sequence). The CDR3 has 13 residues. The source material was PBMCs or a T cell subset sorted from them (not recorded which). The chain links TRBV20-1 to TRBJ1-2, with D uncertain. The source is an adult woman who had mild COVID-19 (a few samples of this study predate the infection). Cell type and time point are not known. The DNA for the CDR3 is TGCAGTGGGGTGTTGAACCCGTCCTATGGCTACACCTTC. Its translation is CSGVLNPSYGYTF.